This T cell receptor (beta chain) was obtained from a study of blood T cells in healthy people across ages. In this sample, this clonotype turned up many times. A sample-barcoded 5' primer and a J-beta primer mix were used in a second PCR of roughly 6 to 11 cycles. One entry per CDR3 protein, called by TCRdb with MiXCR from the 5' RACE reads. The sample holds around 870,000 distinct CDR3 sequences; about 30% are singletons and the top ten take 15% to 20%. Caucasian individuals from Russia who were healthy and aged about 6 to 95 acted as donors. Sample: blood. This sequence was found in a woman of 80 years or more in good health.

CDR3 residues: CASSSGPYEQYF. DNA of the CDR3: TGTGCCAGCAGCTCCGGCCCCTACGAGCAGTACTTC. The rearrangement joins TRBV11-2 to TRBJ2-7; D not resolved. Germline V gene sequence: CDR1 SGHAT, CDR2 FQNNGV. This CDR3 has 12 amino acids. Trimming cost V 4 bases and J 2 bases, with 6 bases left between them.